These 9 T cell receptor beta chains came from one sample sequenced in a study of cytomegalovirus exposure and HLA in healthy donors. PCR primers comprised 60 Vbeta and 13 Jbeta primers. Assay: immunoSEQ multiplex PCR; the TCRdb copy retains only in-frame clones and omits some. Seen here are under 200,000 clones, approximately 86% observed once, and the top ten hold approximately 0.31%. What was sequenced was PBMCs. These receptors came from a young woman in good health and CMV-seronegative.

This clone was counted once. This chain links TRBV27 with TRBJ2-5; D not resolved. The end of the DNA fits TRBJ2-7 better, so the J call may be wrong. From germline, CDR1 is MNHEY and CDR2 SMNVEV (reference sequence). The CDR3 consists of 12 residues. The CDR3, as DNA: TGTGCCAGCAGTTCCACCCCCCACGAGCAGTACTTC. Translation gives CASSSTPHEQYF.

The genes are TRBV18 and TRBJ1-1; 11 bases match TRBD1. V was clipped by 3 bases and J by 5 bases; unmatched bases: 8. There are 16 residues in the CDR3. The germline gives CDR1 KGHSH, CDR2 LQKENI. This chain's CDR3 is CASSPHGQGARTEAFF. The CDR3 DNA sequence: TGTGCCAGCTCACCTCATGGACAGGGGGCGAGGACTGAAGCTTTCTTT.

As for this clone: The junction differs from germline at one of its ends, possibly a read error. V and J are TRBV7-9 and TRBJ1-1; 7 bases map to TRBD1. The CDR3 spans 15 residues. Germline V CDR1 and CDR2: SEHNR, FQNEAQ (reference sequence). The DNA for the CDR3 is TGTTCCAGCAGCGAATGGGACAGAATGAACACTGGAGCTTTCTTT. This gives the protein CSSSEWDRMNTGAFF.

The chain employs TRBV29-1 and TRBJ2-1; 7 nucleotides line up with TRBD2. Trimming cost V 3 bases and J 4 bases; bases outside gene matches: 6. This CDR3 region has 14 residues. The germline V gene encodes CDR1 SQVTM and CDR2 ANQGSEA. CDR3 sequence: CSVDAGALYNEQFF. CDR3 nucleotide sequence: TGCAGCGTTGATGCGGGAGCCCTATACAATGAGCAGTTCTTC.

This sequence joins TRBV5-1 and TRBJ2-5, with D uncertain. CDR3 length: 13 amino acids. Germline CDR1 reads SGHRS; CDR2 reads YFSETQ. With 0 bases removed from V and 4 bases from J, the gap between germline ends came to 7 bases. The CDR3, as DNA: TGCGCCAGCAGCTTGGTTCCGGGAGAGACCCAGTACTTC. Its protein product is CASSLVPGETQYF.

This clone was observed a single time. This chain joins TRBV28 and TRBJ2-3; 8 bases are shared with TRBD1. The junction had 21 bases not matched to a gene; V was cut back by 7 bases and J by 6 bases. CDR1 and CDR2 from the germline V gene are MDHEN and SYDVKM. The length of the CDR3 is 18 residues. This CDR3 is CASKSQRDRSGYWDTQYF. The CDR3 nucleotides read TGTGCCAGCAAATCGCAAAGGGACAGGTCCGGTTATTGGGATACGCAGTATTTT.

The rearrangement joins TRBV7-9 to TRBJ2-3; the D gene is possibly TRBD2 (6 bases). Trimming took off 9 bases at V and 6 bases at J, with 16 bases between the two ends. This CDR3 has 13 residues. The germline gives CDR1 SEHNR, CDR2 FQNEAQ (reference sequence). The DNA of the CDR3 is TGTGCCAGTTTTTCGGGACTCGTGGATACGCAGTATTTT. Translating it yields CASFSGLVDTQYF.

This clone was seen more than once but under ten times. The V call is TRBV5-6, the J call TRBJ1-2; no firm D call. V lost 0 bases and J 8 bases, leaving 23 bases between the germline ends. The CDR3 is 17 amino acids. Germline V gives CDR1 SGHDT, CDR2 YYEEEE. The CDR3 loop reads CASSLAYERTIYVGYTF. In DNA, the CDR3 is TGTGCCAGCAGCTTGGCTTATGAACGTACAATTTATGTCGGCTACACCTTC.

The chain couples TRBV20-1 to TRBJ2-1, with D hard to call. Germline lookup yields CDR1 DFQATT and CDR2 SNEGSKA (reference sequence). V was clipped by 6 bases and J by 8 bases, with 8 bases between them. The CDR3 consists of 10 residues. CDR3 nucleotide sequence: TGCAGTGCCTTAACATATGAGCAGTTCTTC. Protein product: CSALTYEQFF.